The 6 T cell receptor beta chains in this list originate from one sample, sequenced in a study of cytomegalovirus exposure and HLA in healthy donors. Primers: 60 Vbeta forward and 13 Jbeta reverse. Libraries were prepared by immunoSEQ multiplex PCR; TCRdb keeps only in-frame clonotypes and omits some of them. The sample data list approximately 180,000 clones. Material: PBMCs. The receptors were gathered from a man aged 25-45 years in good health and CMV-seronegative.

This sequence joins TRBV4-2 and TRBJ1-5; perhaps TRBD1 as D (6 bases). Germline assignment: CDR1 LGHNA and CDR2 YNFKEQ. The length of the CDR3 is 15 residues. V was shortened by 0 bases and J by 3 bases, with 9 bases between the two germline ends. The CDR3 DNA sequence: TGTGCCAGCAGCCAAGAGTACAGGGACAATCAGCCCCAGCATTTT. It translates to CASSQEYRDNQPQHF.

To note about this clone: At one of its ends the junction is not consistent with the germline gene, which may arise from a read error. The chain recombines TRBV28 with TRBJ1-2; 7 nucleotides align to TRBD1. The CDR3 consists of 13 residues. CDR1 and CDR2 from the germline V gene are MDHEN and SYDVKM. The CDR3 reads CVSIGGGSYGYTF. The CDR3 region has the DNA TGTGTCAGCATAGGGGGCGGTAGCTATGGCTACACCTTC.

CDR3 bases: TGTGCCAGCAGTTCGGGACTAGGAGGATTCTTC. It is translated as CASSSGLGGFF. The genes are TRBV28 and TRBJ2-1; 8 bases agree with TRBD2. Germline-derived CDR1 and CDR2 are MDHEN and SYDVKM. CDR3 length: 11 amino acids. The ends lost 4 bases at V and 16 bases at J; junction bases unmatched: 6.

The chain links TRBV2 to TRBJ2-7, with TRBD1 matching over 10 bases. Per the germline V gene, CDR1 is SNHLY and CDR2 is FYNNEI. The CDR3 sequence is 14 residues long. V gave up 4 bases and J gave up 4 bases; unmatched junction bases: 4. CDR3 residues: CASSGGQGLYEQYF. CDR3 bases: TGTGCCAGCAGTGGGGGACAGGGGCTGTACGAGCAGTACTTC.

The chain couples TRBV10-1 to TRBJ2-1; 12 positions agree with TRBD2. The CDR3 covers 16 residues. V was pared by 0 bases and J by 8 bases, with 5 bases of the junction left unmatched. Germline V gene lookup returns CDR1 WNHNN and CDR2 SYGVQD (reference sequence). The CDR3 spells CASSESKTSGSDEQFF. The CDR3 DNA follows: TGCGCCAGCAGTGAGTCGAAGACTAGCGGGAGTGATGAGCAGTTCTTC.

J is TRBJ2-7 and V is TRBV30; D perhaps matches TRBD2 (7 bases). Germline-derived CDR1 and CDR2 are GTSNPN and SVGIG (reference sequence). Trimming shortened V by 0 bases and J by 1 base, and 13 bases separated the two germline ends. CDR3 length: 15 residues. CDR3 bases: TGTGCCTGGAGTGTCTTACAGGGACTATCCTACGAGCAGTACTTC. It encodes CAWSVLQGLSYEQYF.